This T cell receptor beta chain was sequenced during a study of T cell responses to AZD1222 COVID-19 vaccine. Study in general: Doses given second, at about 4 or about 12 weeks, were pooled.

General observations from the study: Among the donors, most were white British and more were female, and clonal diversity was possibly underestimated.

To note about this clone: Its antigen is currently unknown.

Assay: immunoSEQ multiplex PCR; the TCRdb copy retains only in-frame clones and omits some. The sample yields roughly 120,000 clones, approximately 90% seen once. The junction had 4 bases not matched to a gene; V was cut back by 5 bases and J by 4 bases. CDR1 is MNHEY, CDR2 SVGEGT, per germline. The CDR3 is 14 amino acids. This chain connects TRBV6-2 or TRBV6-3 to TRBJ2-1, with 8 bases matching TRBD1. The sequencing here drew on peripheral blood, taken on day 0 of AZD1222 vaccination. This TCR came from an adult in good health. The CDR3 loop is CASSLGQGYNEQFF. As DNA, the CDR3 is TGTGCCAGCAGTCTAGGACAGGGTTACAATGAGCAGTTCTTC.